The 11 T cell receptor beta chains below come from one sample, sequenced in a study of T cell responses to AZD1222 COVID-19 vaccine. Sequencing was performed with immunoSEQ multiplex PCR; in TCRdb, only in-frame clones are kept and a portion is missing. The sample shows about 140,000 clones, roughly 92% of them seen only once. Sample: peripheral blood, taken on day 0 of AZD1222 vaccination. All receptors come from an adult in good health.

The J gene is TRBJ2-2, the V gene TRBV5-4; no firm D call. Trimming shortened V by 4 bases and J by 6 bases, and 19 bases separated the two germline ends. Germline-derived CDR1 and CDR2 are SGHNT and YYREEE (reference sequence). CDR3 size: 16 residues. CDR3 region: CASSPGVLVRAGELFF. The CDR3 DNA reads TGTGCCAGCAGCCCAGGCGTTCTAGTTCGCGCCGGGGAGCTGTTTTTT.

The gene calls are TRBV28 and TRBJ1-1; D might be TRBD1 (5 bases). This CDR3 is 11 amino acids long. Per the germline V gene, CDR1 is MDHEN and CDR2 is SYDVKM. In nucleotides, the CDR3 is TGTGCAGGGGTTTCGAACACTGAAGCTTTCTTT. As protein: CAGVSNTEAFF.

This chain joins TRBV5-5 and TRBJ2-7; D might be TRBD1 (6 bases). CDR3 size: 16 residues. Germline-derived CDR1 and CDR2 are SGHKS and YYEKEE (reference sequence). V lost 4 bases to trimming and J lost 8 bases, with 25 bases between them. The CDR3 here is CASSLLRQDPDRKQYF. DNA of the CDR3: TGTGCCAGCAGCCTTTTAAGACAGGACCCAGATAGGAAGCAGTACTTC.

This chain joins TRBV11-2 and TRBJ1-1; 10 bases align to TRBD1. Per germline, CDR1 SGHAT and CDR2 FQNNGV. The V segment lost 2 bases and the J segment 3 bases; nucleotides outside the gene matches: 12. The CDR3 extends over 18 amino acids. CDR3 nucleotide sequence: TGTGCCAGCAGCTTATTCCCTGGACAGGGGGTCGGGTACACTGAAGCTTTCTTT. Translating it yields CASSLFPGQGVGYTEAFF.

The genes are TRBV6-1 and TRBJ2-7; no definite D call. This CDR3 has 15 residues. V gave up 1 base and J gave up 0 bases, with 10 bases separating them. Per germline, CDR1 MNHNS and CDR2 SASEGT. The CDR3 DNA sequence: TGTGCCAGCAGTGAAGGGCCGAGGAGCTCCTACGAGCAGTACTTC. This encodes CASSEGPRSSYEQYF.

The chain carries TRBV9 and TRBJ2-7; D is uncertain. The CDR3 has 14 amino acids. Germline V gene data show CDR1 as SGDLS and CDR2 as YYNGEE. V shed 0 bases and J shed 1 base, with 8 bases lying between them. CDR3 bases: TGTGCCAGCAGCGTAGAGGGTTCATCCTACGAGCAGTACTTC. Its protein product is CASSVEGSSYEQYF.

This chain links TRBV7-3 with TRBJ1-4; D is uncertain. The CDR3 totals 19 residues. The V end was cut by 4 bases, the J end by 3 bases, with 24 bases between. Per germline, CDR1 SGHTA and CDR2 FQGTGA. The CDR3 region is CASSSPGKGLRSANEKLFF. CDR3 coding DNA: TGTGCCAGCAGCTCACCCGGGAAAGGGCTTCGCTCTGCTAATGAAAAACTGTTTTTT.

V and J are TRBV5-1 and TRBJ2-6; a weak D match, TRBD1 (7 bases). Trimming removed 3 bases from V and 3 bases from J, with 10 bases in between. Germline CDR1 is SGHRS and CDR2 is YFSETQ. The CDR3 is made up of 15 amino acids. Written as DNA, the CDR3 is TGCGCCAGCAGCTCCCAGGGGGGTGGGGCCAACGTCCTGACTTTC. It specifies CASSSQGGGANVLTF.

This clone occurred once. This rearrangement joins TRBV29-1 to TRBJ2-7; no definite D call. The CDR3 is 13 amino acids. Germline CDR1 and CDR2: SQVTM and ANQGSEA. V lost 0 bases and J lost 3, with 9 bases in between. This CDR3 reads CSVEDRPSYEQYF. The CDR3 bases are TGCAGCGTTGAAGATAGGCCGAGCTACGAGCAGTACTTC.

The rearrangement joins TRBV7-9 to TRBJ1-4; the D gene is possibly TRBD1 (5 bases). The germline V gene encodes CDR1 SEHNR and CDR2 FQNEAQ (reference sequence). With 5 bases removed from V and 8 bases from J, the gap between germline ends came to 27 bases. There are 18 residues in the CDR3. Written as DNA, the CDR3 is TGTGCCAGCAGCCCCTCTTCCGGGCAGCAGGGTGGCGGGGAAAAACTGTTTTTT. Amino acid sequence: CASSPSSGQQGGGEKLFF. Full variable domain (rest looked up from reference TRBV7-9 and TRBJ1-4): DTGVSQNPRHKITKRGQNVTFRCDPISEHNRLYWYRQTLGQGPEFLTYFQNEAQLEKSRLLSDRFSAERPKGSFSTLEIQRTEQGDSAMYLCASSPSSGQQGGGEKLFFGSGTQLSVL.

This clone was picked up a small number of times. The chain uses TRBV5-5 and TRBJ2-2; a possible D gene is TRBD2 (5 bases). V dropped 0 bases and J dropped 3 bases, with 9 bases sitting between them. The length of the CDR3 is 15 residues. The germline V gene encodes CDR1 SGHKS and CDR2 YYEKEE (reference sequence). CDR3 region: CASSLGRSYTGELFF. For the CDR3, the DNA is TGTGCCAGCAGCTTGGGGAGGTCTTACACCGGGGAGCTGTTTTTT.